This T cell receptor (beta chain) derives from a study of human T cells and chemical hapten exposure. TCRdb re-derived calls from the RACE reads in MiXCR, one entry per CDR3 protein. The profile covers 100,000 to 120,000 distinct CDR3 sequences, with nearly 35% appearing a single time and approximately 3% taken by the ten largest. Time point here: patch test 3, about 24 weeks after DPC sensitization. Indicated treatment: therapeutic diphenylcyclopropenone sensitization with weekly scalp DPC. This CDR3 comprises 15 residues. V dropped 5 bases and J dropped 8 bases, with 19 bases sitting between them. Germline values: CDR1 MNHEY, CDR2 SMNVEV (reference sequence).

The receptor was isolated from a man aged 35 to 55 with alopecia areata. Some clones in this sample may be carry-over from other donors' samples. The material sequenced was whole blood, taken in connection with sensitization to the hapten diphenylcyclopropenone (DPC). This chain uses TRBV27 with TRBJ2-4, with D possibly TRBD2 on 5 matching bases. The CDR3 DNA reads TGTGCCAGCAGTCTTGGACTGGAAATCTCGGACATTCAGTACTTC. Translated, it gives CASSLGLEISDIQYF.